This T cell receptor beta chain was retrieved from a study of patients and donors after allogeneic stem cell transplantation. This CDR3 spans 13 amino acids. CDR1 is MNHNS, CDR2 SASEGT, per germline. Trimming shortened V by 3 bases and J by 3 bases, and 9 bases separated the two germline ends. A single record per CDR3 protein comes from TCRdb applying MiXCR to the RT-PCR reads. The sample lists about 410,000 distinct CDR3 sequences, approximately 16% occurring once. The clonotype originates from a human donor who was either an allogeneic HSCT recipient or a stem cell or donor lymphocyte infusion donor (not recorded which). It is not recorded whose cells these are; they may come from a transplant donor. Sequencing input: blood, either unsorted or a sorted T cell fraction (not recorded which). The rearrangement links TRBV6-1 to TRBJ2-7; TRBD1 might be the D (6 bases). CDR3 protein: CASSDAGVYEQYF. CDR3 sequence (DNA): TGTGCCAGCAGTGATGCAGGGGTCTACGAGCAGTACTTC.